The 11 T cell receptor beta chains below all came from one sample that was sequenced in a study of blood T cell repertoires in COVID-19. The repertoire was sequenced with immunoSEQ multiplex PCR; TCRdb's copy has only in-frame clones and lacks some. This repertoire shows some 320,000 clones, around nine tenths found once; its top ten account for 8.5% to 14%. Sequencing was done on a sample of peripheral blood. Receptors originate from a woman in her 30s with COVID-19, enrolled during active disease.

This clone was detected once. The chain is built from TRBV16 and TRBJ1-1; D call uncertain. This CDR3 region has 16 residues. Trimming cost V 2 bases and J 1 base, with 14 bases left between them. Per germline, CDR1 KGHSY and CDR2 FQNENV. Here the CDR3 reads CASSQVIRVKNTEAFF. The CDR3 nucleotides are TGTGCCAGCAGCCAAGTAATTCGGGTGAAGAACACTGAAGCTTTCTTT.

The CDR3 sequence: CASKTGTGHNEQFF. CDR3 DNA: TGTGCCAGCAAAACCGGGACTGGACACAATGAGCAGTTCTTC. V and J are TRBV6-5 and TRBJ2-1, with D possibly being TRBD2 (6 bases). This CDR3 is 14 amino acids long. From germline, CDR1 is MNHEY and CDR2 SVGAGI. Deletions cut 7 bases from V and 5 bases from J, with 15 bases between.

DNA of the CDR3: TGTGCCAGCAGCTTAGCCAGATCAAACACCGGGGAGCTGTTTTTT. Translated, it gives CASSLARSNTGELFF. V gene TRBV7-9 combines with J gene TRBJ2-2; D not resolved. The CDR3 is 15 amino acids. The germline CDR1 and CDR2 sequences are SEHNR and FQNEAQ (reference sequence). Trimming removed 0 bases at V and 2 bases at J, with 7 bases between.

V is TRBV3-1 (or the pseudogene TRBV3-2) and J is TRBJ2-5; 8 nucleotides agree with TRBD1. V lost 1 base to trimming and J lost 4 bases; unmatched junction nucleotides: 11. The CDR3 consists of 17 residues. Germline assignment: CDR1 LGHDT and CDR2 YNNKEL (reference sequence). The DNA for the CDR3 is TGTGCCAGCAGCCAAGTCGGCCTCCCAGGGGGCAGAGAGACCCAGTACTTC. Translated, it gives CASSQVGLPGGRETQYF.

The V gene is TRBV5-1, the J gene TRBJ1-1, with a tentative D call TRBD1 (5 bases). The V end was cut by 0 bases, the J end by 7 bases, with 13 bases between. The CDR3 extends over 14 amino acids. Germline-derived CDR1 and CDR2 are SGHRS and YFSETQ. CDR3 coding DNA: TGCGCCAGCAGCTTGGTCCCCCCGGGGGGTGAAGCTTTCTTT. Protein product: CASSLVPPGGEAFF.

J is TRBJ2-7 and V is TRBV6-5; 7 bases fit TRBD1. Germline V gene sequence: CDR1 MNHEY, CDR2 SVGAGI. Trimming took 6 bases from V and 3 from J; bases not matched to a gene: 8. The CDR3 is 14 residues long. The DNA of the CDR3 is TGTGCCAGCAGCTCCTACAGGGGCGTCTACGAGCAGTACTTC. This encodes CASSSYRGVYEQYF.

This rearrangement joins TRBV28 to TRBJ2-7; tentatively, D is TRBD2 (5 bases). The CDR3 covers 18 residues. V dropped 6 bases and J dropped 4 bases, with 28 bases sitting between them. Germline assignment: CDR1 MDHEN and CDR2 SYDVKM. CDR3 sequence (DNA): TGTGCCAGCAGGTTAGGGCGTCAAAGGAGGCCGAACCCTTACGAGCAGTACTTC. Its protein is CASRLGRQRRPNPYEQYF.

The V and J genes are TRBV27 and TRBJ2-1; the match to TRBD1 covers 7 bases. The CDR3 extends over 15 amino acids. The germline V gene encodes CDR1 MNHEY and CDR2 SMNVEV (reference sequence). Trimming took 2 bases from V and 8 from J; bases not matched to a gene: 9. The CDR3 loop is CASSLRQGVWDEQFF. CDR3 in DNA: TGTGCCAGCAGTTTACGGCAGGGGGTTTGGGATGAGCAGTTCTTC.

The rearrangement joins TRBV2 to TRBJ2-2, with 7 bases aligning to TRBD1. This CDR3 is 13 amino acids long. With 3 bases clipped from V and 5 bases from J, the junction kept 0 bases outside the gene matches. Germline assignment: CDR1 SNHLY and CDR2 FYNNEI. The DNA for the CDR3 is TGTGCCAGCAGTGACAGGGGGACCGGGGAGCTGTTTTTT. As protein: CASSDRGTGELFF.

The J gene is TRBJ1-1, the V gene TRBV18; D remains ambiguous. Germline-derived CDR1 and CDR2 are KGHSH and LQKENI. This CDR3 spans 15 amino acids. With 2 bases removed from V and 1 base from J, the gap between germline ends came to 11 bases. CDR3 nucleotide sequence: TGTGCCAGCTCACCAGCCCTACGGGGGAACACTGAAGCTTTCTTT. It is translated as CASSPALRGNTEAFF.

The gene calls are TRBV14 and TRBJ1-2; D call uncertain. Deletions cut 1 base from V and 1 base from J, with 4 bases between. The CDR3 is 13 residues long. Germline CDR1 SGHDN, CDR2 FVKESK. Written as DNA, the CDR3 is TGTGCCAGCAGCCAAGGCGTTAACTATGGCTACACCTTC. Its protein product is CASSQGVNYGYTF.